The 17 T cell receptor beta chains listed next were all sequenced from one sample in a study of blood T cell repertoires in COVID-19. The table came from immunoSEQ multiplex PCR; TCRdb's copy has only in-frame clones and leaves some out. This sample has about 120,000 clones; approximately 81% occur once, and the top ten carry 3% to 5%. Sequenced: peripheral blood. All receptors come from a man aged 55-75 years with acute or convalescent COVID-19.

A remark on this clone: The sample has other DNA sequences that encode this CDR3 too. V is TRBV18 and J is TRBJ1-2; 9 bases match TRBD1. V was clipped by 3 bases and J by 6 bases; unmatched bases: 8. This CDR3 spans 15 amino acids. Per the germline V gene, CDR1 is KGHSH and CDR2 is LQKENI. The CDR3: CASSPTGQGPDGYTF. In DNA, the CDR3 is TGTGCCAGCTCACCCACCGGACAGGGGCCCGATGGCTACACCTTC.

The genes are TRBV9 and TRBJ2-5; tentatively, D is TRBD1 (6 bases). Trimming shortened V by 0 bases and J by 1 base, and 10 bases separated the two germline ends. CDR1 is SGDLS, CDR2 YYNGEE, per germline. This CDR3 has 15 residues. In nucleotides, the CDR3 is TGTGCCAGCAGCGTAGGTGGGACAACCCAAGAGACCCAGTACTTC. Translated: CASSVGGTTQETQYF.

The table lists this clone with a count of one. The rearrangement uses TRBV27 and TRBJ2-1; D not certain. With 3 bases removed from V and 0 bases from J, the gap between germline ends came to 9 bases. CDR3 length equals 15 residues. Germline assignment: CDR1 MNHEY and CDR2 SMNVEV (reference sequence). CDR3 amino acids: CASSLVKSSYNEQFF. The CDR3, as DNA: TGTGCCAGCAGTTTGGTGAAGAGCTCCTACAATGAGCAGTTCTTC.

The chain employs TRBV2 and TRBJ2-5; no definite D call. This CDR3 has 14 amino acids. Trimming left V 3 bases short and J 5 bases short, with 13 bases between. Germline V gene lookup returns CDR1 SNHLY and CDR2 FYNNEI. This chain's CDR3 is CASSEPGRSETQYF. In DNA form, the CDR3 reads TGTGCCAGCAGTGAGCCGGGTAGGTCGGAGACCCAGTACTTC.

V and J are TRBV5-8 and TRBJ1-5; a weak D match, TRBD1 (6 bases). CDR1 and CDR2 (germline): SGHTS, YDEGEE. This CDR3 contains 13 residues. V gave up 0 bases and J gave up 9 bases, with 10 bases separating them. CDR3 residues: CASSLGTGRPQHF. The CDR3, as DNA: TGTGCCAGCAGCTTGGGTACAGGGCGGCCCCAGCATTTT.

On this clone itself: This likely comes from a read error, as the CDR3 has no conserved phenylalanine or tryptophan at its end. No DNA is shown, since the ends of the CDR3 on it are uncertain; the CDR3 is the one TCRdb lists. The chain has TRBV6-7 and TRBJ2-7; TRBD1, the table's D call, lacks a check against the DNA. TRBV6-7 is an ORF, and what it does is uncertain. The CDR3 length is 9 residues, termini included. CDR3 loop: CASTTGQGL.

This chain connects TRBV28 to TRBJ1-1; the D is unclear. Between the trimmed V and J ends, which lost 4 bases and 3 bases, there was a span of 18 bases. This CDR3 contains 16 residues. Germline lookup yields CDR1 MDHEN and CDR2 SYDVKM. CDR3 amino acids: CASSSLGRKADTEAFF. CDR3 nucleotides: TGTGCCAGCAGTTCCCTTGGAAGGAAAGCGGACACTGAAGCTTTCTTT.

CDR3 in amino acids: CASTQGILYEQYF. The CDR3 DNA sequence: TGTGCCAGCACGCAGGGGATCCTATACGAGCAGTACTTC. This chain links TRBV6-5 with TRBJ2-7, with D possibly matching TRBD1 (6 bases). The ends were cut back, 7 bases at V and 4 bases at J, with 14 bases in the middle. The CDR3 extends over 13 amino acids. Germline-derived CDR1 and CDR2 are MNHEY and SVGAGI.

This clone was recorded a few times. The V gene is TRBV5-4, the J gene TRBJ2-7; 8 positions match TRBD2. Germline CDR1 and CDR2: SGHNT and YYREEE (reference sequence). The CDR3 is 15 residues long. V gave up 0 bases and J gave up 5 bases; unmatched junction bases: 7. Here the CDR3 reads CASSLETGGVHEQYF. CDR3 sequence (DNA): TGTGCCAGCAGCTTGGAGACGGGAGGGGTCCACGAGCAGTACTTC.

This clone showed up just once. V gene TRBV27 combines with J gene TRBJ1-3; TRBD1 is a possible D gene (6 bases). V was shortened by 6 bases and J by 0 bases, with 12 bases between the two germline ends. Germline V lookup: CDR1 MNHEY, CDR2 SMNVEV (reference sequence). The CDR3 is 15 amino acids. In nucleotides, the CDR3 is TGTGCCAGCAGCCGGACAGCCGACTCTGGAAACACCATATATTTT. This translates into CASSRTADSGNTIYF.

The genes are TRBV19 and TRBJ2-7, with TRBD1 as a possible D gene (5 bases). Per germline, CDR1 LNHDA and CDR2 SQIVND (reference sequence). The CDR3 totals 15 residues. Trimming removed 7 bases from V and 3 bases from J, with 19 bases in between. CDR3 sequence: CASKSSHPGNYEQYF. CDR3 nucleotide sequence: TGTGCCAGTAAAAGTTCTCATCCAGGGAACTACGAGCAGTACTTC.

The J gene is TRBJ2-1, the V gene TRBV4-2; perhaps TRBD1 as D (5 bases). From germline, CDR1 is LGHNA and CDR2 YNFKEQ. The germline V and J ends were trimmed by 0 bases and 5 bases, with 8 bases remaining between them. The length of the CDR3 is 14 residues. The CDR3 sequence: CASSQDGANNEQFF. DNA for the CDR3: TGTGCCAGCAGCCAAGATGGGGCTAACAATGAGCAGTTCTTC.

This CDR3 reads CASSFTDRGETQYF. The CDR3 DNA reads as TGTGCCAGCAGTTTTACGGACAGGGGGGAGACCCAGTACTTC. The rearrangement links TRBV27 to TRBJ2-5, with 10 bases matching TRBD1. In germline, CDR1 is MNHEY, CDR2 SMNVEV (reference sequence). V gave up 3 bases and J gave up 5 bases; unmatched junction bases: 3. The CDR3 loop spans 14 amino acids.

V and J are TRBV9 and TRBJ2-6; a possible D gene is TRBD2 (5 bases). The CDR3 consists of 16 residues. The V and J ends lost 0 bases and 2 bases respectively, with 9 bases between them. Germline V gene lookup returns CDR1 SGDLS and CDR2 YYNGEE. In DNA form, the CDR3 reads TGTGCCAGCAGCGTAGTTAAGGGAGCTGGGGCCAACGTCCTGACTTTC. It encodes CASSVVKGAGANVLTF.

This clone appeared once. The gene calls are TRBV6-5 and TRBJ1-3; D is possibly TRBD1 (5 bases). Germline CDR1 is MNHEY and CDR2 is SVGAGI. This CDR3 has 15 amino acids. Trimming took 6 bases from V and 0 from J, leaving 12 bases between them. The CDR3 DNA is TGTGCCAGCAGATCCGACAGATCCTCTGGAAACACCATATATTTT. It is translated as CASRSDRSSGNTIYF.

V is TRBV10-3 and J is TRBJ2-5, with 7 bases aligning to TRBD2. Germline CDR1 reads ENHRY; CDR2 reads SYGVKD. J gave up 4 bases and V 0 bases, and 5 bases lay outside the gene matches. The CDR3 consists of 15 residues. This CDR3 reads CAISESSGWGETQYF. The CDR3 DNA follows: TGTGCCATCAGTGAGTCTAGCGGGTGGGGAGAGACCCAGTACTTC.

This chain uses TRBV7-3 with TRBJ2-2, with TRBD1 identical over 10 bases. J lost 7 bases, V lost 0 bases, and 5 bases had no gene match. The CDR3 has 16 amino acids. Germline V gene data show CDR1 as SGHTA and CDR2 as FQGTGA. Written as DNA, the CDR3 is TGTGCCAGCAGCTTAACGGGACAGGGGATAAACGGGGAGCTGTTTTTT. Its protein product is CASSLTGQGINGELFF. The full variable domain, completed using reference TRBV7-3 and TRBJ2-2, is GAGVSQTPSNKVTEKGKYVELRCDPISGHTALYWYRQSLGQGPEFLIYFQGTGAADDSGLPNDRFFAVRPEGSVSTLKIQRTERGDSAVYLCASSLTGQGINGELFFGEGSRLTVL.